The 18 T cell receptor beta chains given below trace back to one sample, sequenced in a study of PD-1 blockade in classical Hodgkin lymphoma (TCRdb year 2020). In light of the paper, this sample's time point label describes: cycle 1 day 1 (C1D1), immediately before nivolumab initiation. Every trial patient had relapsed following autologous stem cell transplantation, and prior brentuximab vedotin exposure was what differed among cohorts A, B and C. Library method: the immunoSEQ multiplex PCR assay. The clones in this table, taken by TCRdb from immuneACCESS, are in-frame only. Not every clone is retained; where verified, under half of the shortfall comes from an unresolved V gene, and the cause of the rest is unknown. Recorded for this sample are approximately 89,000 clones; approximately 80% of them occurred a single time. 10% to 15% of the sample is taken by the ten largest. The sequencing here drew on peripheral blood mononuclear cells (PBMCs), taken at baseline. The receptor set was obtained from a human donor with classical Hodgkin lymphoma.

The chain links TRBV6-1 to TRBJ2-7; D might be TRBD2 (5 bases). The CDR3 is 15 amino acids. V lost 1 base to trimming and J lost 3 bases, with 13 bases between them. Germline CDR1 is MNHNS and CDR2 is SASEGT. CDR3 amino acids: CASSEGPVGLYEQYF. The CDR3 nucleotides read TGTGCCAGCAGTGAAGGCCCGGTCGGACTCTACGAGCAGTACTTC.

Points on this clone: A junction boundary mismatches the germline segment, possibly from a read error. The chain carries TRBV6-1 and TRBJ1-2; tentatively, D is TRBD1 (6 bases). The germline V gene has CDR1 MNHNS and CDR2 SASEGT. This CDR3 is 13 amino acids long. DNA for the CDR3: TGTGCCAGCAGCGAAGGTCTGGGGGCTTTCTACACCTTC. It codes for CASSEGLGAFYTF.

The chain joins TRBV6-5 to TRBJ2-7, with 8 bases fitting TRBD1. The CDR3 sequence is 15 residues long. The V gene end was trimmed by 0 bases and the J gene end by 6 bases; junction bases not matched to a gene: 7. The germline CDR1 and CDR2 sequences are MNHEY and SVGAGI. The CDR3 spells CASSYSGQGAGEQYF. Written as DNA, the CDR3 is TGTGCCAGCAGTTACTCCGGCCAGGGGGCTGGCGAGCAGTACTTC.

The chain couples TRBV6-1 to TRBJ2-7; TRBD1 is a possible D gene (6 bases). CDR3 size: 11 residues. The V and J ends lost 6 bases and 6 bases respectively, with 9 bases between them. The germline gives CDR1 MNHNS, CDR2 SASEGT. CDR3 loop: CASSVRGEQYF. The CDR3 DNA reads as TGTGCCAGCAGCGTCAGGGGCGAGCAGTACTTC.

The chain has TRBV6-1 and TRBJ2-1; TRBD1 agrees at 7 bases. This CDR3 region has 14 residues. J gave up 5 bases and V 4 bases, and 5 bases lay outside the gene matches. Germline loops: CDR1 MNHNS, CDR2 SASEGT. The CDR3 DNA follows: TGTGCCAGCAGTGGGGCTAGGGGGCACAATGAGCAGTTCTTC. Amino acid sequence: CASSGARGHNEQFF.

V gene TRBV19 combines with J gene TRBJ2-7; TRBD2 agrees at 7 bases. Germline CDR1 is LNHDA and CDR2 is SQIVND (reference sequence). The CDR3 length is 18 residues. The ends lost 3 bases at V and 4 bases at J; junction bases unmatched: 18. CDR3 sequence reads: CASSMGMGGRVAHYEQYF. In DNA, the CDR3 is TGTGCCAGTAGTATGGGTATGGGAGGGCGAGTGGCCCATTACGAGCAGTACTTC. Full variable domain (outside the CDR3, taken from reference TRBV19 and TRBJ2-7): DGGITQSPKYLFRKEGQNVTLSCEQNLNHDAMYWYRQDPGQGLRLIYYSQIVNDFQKGDIAEGYSVSREKKESFPLTVTSAQKNPTAFYLCASSMGMGGRVAHYEQYFGPGTRLTVT.

The chain uses TRBV15 and TRBJ1-5; D remains ambiguous. V lost 1 base, J lost 0 bases, and 19 bases lay in between. CDR1 is LNHNV, CDR2 YYDKDF, per germline (reference sequence). This CDR3 contains 19 residues. CDR3 coding DNA: TGTGCCACCAGCAGAGGGGGTAAGGCGTATGATTATAGCAATCAGCCCCAGCATTTT. Translating gives CATSRGGKAYDYSNQPQHF.

This chain uses TRBV12-5 with TRBJ2-5; TRBD1 or TRBD2 may be the D gene (5 bases each). The CDR3 extends over 16 amino acids. Germline loops: CDR1 LGHNT, CDR2 FRNRAP. V was trimmed by 7 bases and J by 2 bases, leaving 20 bases between them. Written as DNA, the CDR3 is TGTGCTAGTGCCCGGAGCAACGGGGCCCTACAAGAGACCCAGTACTTC. Amino acid sequence: CASARSNGALQETQYF.

Only one count was recorded for this clone. This sequence joins TRBV30 and TRBJ2-1; a weak D match, TRBD2 (5 bases). CDR1 and CDR2 (germline): GTSNPN, SVGIG (reference sequence). The CDR3 runs to 16 residues. V was shortened by 0 bases and J by 3 bases, with 15 bases between the two germline ends. The CDR3, as DNA: TGTGCCTGGAGTGTGACACTAGGCCTACACTACAATGAGCAGTTCTTC. Translated: CAWSVTLGLHYNEQFF.

The chain recombines TRBV19 with TRBJ1-5; 9 bases match TRBD1. Germline trimming cut 7 bases from V and 1 base from J; bases unmatched to any gene: 14. Germline loops: CDR1 LNHDA, CDR2 SQIVND (reference sequence). CDR3 size: 18 residues. The CDR3 region is CASTPGQGYRGSNQPQHF. The CDR3 nucleotides read TGTGCCAGTACCCCGGGACAGGGATATCGAGGCAGCAATCAGCCCCAGCATTTT.

This clone showed up just a few times. The chain links TRBV10-3 to TRBJ2-1, with 8 bases aligning to TRBD2. Trimming cost V 6 bases and J 5 bases; bases outside gene matches: 6. CDR1 ENHRY and CDR2 SYGVKD come from the germline V gene. The length of the CDR3 is 14 residues. Written as DNA, the CDR3 is TGTGCCATCAGCACTAGCGGAAACAACAATGAGCAGTTCTTC. This sequence encodes CAISTSGNNNEQFF.

The V gene is TRBV19, the J gene TRBJ2-1; D unclear. The CDR3 sequence is 13 residues long. Germline CDR1 LNHDA, CDR2 SQIVND (reference sequence). Between the trimmed V and J ends, which lost 7 bases and 0 bases, there was a span of 7 bases. The CDR3: CASTMSSYNEQFF. CDR3 nucleotides: TGTGCCAGTACTATGAGCTCCTACAATGAGCAGTTCTTC.

This clone was counted between two and nine times. The chain carries TRBV5-4 and TRBJ2-7; 9 nucleotides align to TRBD2. Trimming cost V 4 bases and J 0 bases; bases outside gene matches: 5. This CDR3 comprises 15 residues. Germline V gives CDR1 SGHNT, CDR2 YYREEE (reference sequence). The CDR3 region has the DNA TGTGCCAGCAGCCTCGCGGGAGGGAGCTCCTACGAGCAGTACTTC. This codes for CASSLAGGSSYEQYF.

The V gene is TRBV6-5, the J gene TRBJ2-4; D is uncertain. V lost 2 bases, J lost 0 bases, and 11 bases lay in between. The germline CDR1 and CDR2 sequences are MNHEY and SVGAGI. This CDR3 is 16 amino acids long. The CDR3 bases are TGTGCCAGCAGTTACGGACCTTTCCTAGCCAAAAACATTCAGTACTTC. It encodes CASSYGPFLAKNIQYF.

This chain joins TRBV18 and TRBJ2-7; 9 bases map to TRBD2. Trimming at V came to 4 bases and at J to 0 bases, leaving 4 bases not matched to a gene. Looked up from germline, CDR1 is KGHSH and CDR2 is LQKENI. CDR3 length: 15 residues. This chain's CDR3 is CASSLLSGGSYEQYF. In DNA, the CDR3 is TGTGCCAGCTCACTTCTTAGCGGGGGCTCCTACGAGCAGTACTTC.

V is TRBV19 and J is TRBJ1-1; 7 bases map to TRBD1. The length of the CDR3 is 15 residues. The junction had 14 bases not matched to a gene; V was cut back by 3 bases and J by 10 bases. From germline, CDR1 is LNHDA and CDR2 SQIVND (reference sequence). In DNA, the CDR3 is TGTGCCAGTAGTATTAATGGCAGGGGGATTTCTCTAGCTTTCTTT. Translating gives CASSINGRGISLAFF.

The chain employs TRBV7-3 and TRBJ2-3, with D perhaps matching TRBD2 (6 bases). CDR1 and CDR2 (germline): SGHTA, FQGTGA. CDR3 length equals 14 residues. V lost 5 bases to trimming and J lost 2 bases, with 11 bases between them. For the CDR3, the DNA is TGTGCCAGCAGCCCCTCGGGGGTCACAGATACGCAGTATTTT. Protein: CASSPSGVTDTQYF.

Judged by abundance, this clone is medium-sized. The rearrangement uses TRBV19 and TRBJ1-5, with 7 nucleotides matching TRBD1. CDR3 length: 15 amino acids. Germline lookup yields CDR1 LNHDA and CDR2 SQIVND (reference sequence). Germline trimming cut 5 bases from V and 9 bases from J; bases unmatched to any gene: 13. The CDR3 bases are TGTGCCAGTAGTCTACAGGGGCCGTCCGTTCGGCCCCAGCATTTT. This translates into CASSLQGPSVRPQHF. Based on the CDR3 plus reference TRBV19 and TRBJ1-5, the full variable domain is DGGITQSPKYLFRKEGQNVTLSCEQNLNHDAMYWYRQDPGQGLRLIYYSQIVNDFQKGDIAEGYSVSREKKESFPLTVTSAQKNPTAFYLCASSLQGPSVRPQHFGDGTRLSIL.